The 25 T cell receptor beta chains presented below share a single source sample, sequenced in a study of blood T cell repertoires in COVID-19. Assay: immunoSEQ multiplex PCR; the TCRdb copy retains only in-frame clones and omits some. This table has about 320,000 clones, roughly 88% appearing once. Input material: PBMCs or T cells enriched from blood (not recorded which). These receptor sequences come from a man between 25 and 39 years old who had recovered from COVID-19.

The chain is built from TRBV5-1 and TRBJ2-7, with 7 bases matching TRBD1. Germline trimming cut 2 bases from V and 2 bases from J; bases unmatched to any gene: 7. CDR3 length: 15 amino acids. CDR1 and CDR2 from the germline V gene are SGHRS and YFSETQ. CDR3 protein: CASSFDRVKAYEQYF. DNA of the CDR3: TGCGCCAGCAGCTTTGACAGGGTCAAAGCCTACGAGCAGTACTTC.

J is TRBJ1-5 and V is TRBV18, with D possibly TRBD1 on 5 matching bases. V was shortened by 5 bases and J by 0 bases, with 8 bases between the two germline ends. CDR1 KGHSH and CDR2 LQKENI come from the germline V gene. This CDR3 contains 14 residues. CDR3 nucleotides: TGTGCCAGCTCAGCTCAGGGTAGCAATCAGCCCCAGCATTTT. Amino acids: CASSAQGSNQPQHF.

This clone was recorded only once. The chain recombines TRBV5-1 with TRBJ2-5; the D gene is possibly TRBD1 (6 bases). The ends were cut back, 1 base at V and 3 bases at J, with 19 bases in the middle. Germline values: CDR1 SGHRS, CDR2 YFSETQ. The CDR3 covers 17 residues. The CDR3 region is CASSLSRPRGLEETQYF. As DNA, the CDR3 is TGCGCCAGCAGCTTGTCGCGACCCAGGGGCCTTGAAGAGACCCAGTACTTC.

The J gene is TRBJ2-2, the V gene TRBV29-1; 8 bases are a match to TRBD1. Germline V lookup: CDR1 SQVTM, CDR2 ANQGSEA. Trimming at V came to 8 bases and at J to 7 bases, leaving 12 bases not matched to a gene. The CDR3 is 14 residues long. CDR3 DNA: TGCAGCACCGCTCGGCAGGGGGCGGACGGGGAGCTGTTTTTT. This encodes CSTARQGADGELFF.

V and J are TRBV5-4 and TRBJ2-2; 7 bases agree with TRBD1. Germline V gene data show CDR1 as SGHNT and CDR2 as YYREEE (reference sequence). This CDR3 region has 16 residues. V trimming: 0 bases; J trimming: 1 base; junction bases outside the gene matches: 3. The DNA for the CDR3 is TGTGCCAGCAGCTTGGATACAGGGGTGAACACCGGGGAGCTGTTTTTT. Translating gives CASSLDTGVNTGELFF.

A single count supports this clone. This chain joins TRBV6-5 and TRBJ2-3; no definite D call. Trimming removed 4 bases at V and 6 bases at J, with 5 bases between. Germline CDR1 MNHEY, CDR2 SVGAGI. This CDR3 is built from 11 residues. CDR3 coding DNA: TGTGCCAGCAGTTGGAGTGATACGCAGTATTTT. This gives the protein CASSWSDTQYF.

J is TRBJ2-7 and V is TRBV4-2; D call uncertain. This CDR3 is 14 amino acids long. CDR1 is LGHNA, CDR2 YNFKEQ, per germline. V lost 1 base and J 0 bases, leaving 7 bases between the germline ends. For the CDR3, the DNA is TGTGCCAGCAGCCAAGTGCAGTACTCCTACGAGCAGTACTTC. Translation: CASSQVQYSYEQYF.

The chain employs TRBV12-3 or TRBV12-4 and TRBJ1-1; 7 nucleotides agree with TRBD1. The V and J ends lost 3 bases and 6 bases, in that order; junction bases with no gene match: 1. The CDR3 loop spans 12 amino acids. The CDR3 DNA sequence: TGTGCCAGCAGTTTCGACAGGGCTGAAGCTTTCTTT. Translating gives CASSFDRAEAFF.

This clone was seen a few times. CDR3 in DNA: TGCGCCAGCAGCCAAGATCCAGGGACAGGGTACGAGCAGTACTTC. This gives the protein CASSQDPGTGYEQYF. This rearrangement joins TRBV4-1 to TRBJ2-7, with 9 bases aligning to TRBD1. The CDR3 sequence is 15 residues long. Germline V gene data show CDR1 as MGHRA and CDR2 as YSYEKL. V gave up 0 bases and J gave up 4 bases; unmatched junction bases: 4.

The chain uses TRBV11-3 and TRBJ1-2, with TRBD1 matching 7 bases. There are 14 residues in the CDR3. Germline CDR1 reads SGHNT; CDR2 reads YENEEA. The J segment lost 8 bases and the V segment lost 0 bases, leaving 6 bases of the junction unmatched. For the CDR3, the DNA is TGTGCCAGCAGCTTAGATTCACAGGGGTTGGGCTACACCTTC. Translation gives CASSLDSQGLGYTF.

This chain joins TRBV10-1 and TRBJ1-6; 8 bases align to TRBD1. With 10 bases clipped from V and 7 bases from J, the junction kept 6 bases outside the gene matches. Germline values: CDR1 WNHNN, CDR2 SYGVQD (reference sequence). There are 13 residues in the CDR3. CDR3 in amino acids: CATGQGGNSPLHF. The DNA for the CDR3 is TGCGCCACCGGACAGGGTGGGAATTCACCCCTCCACTTT.

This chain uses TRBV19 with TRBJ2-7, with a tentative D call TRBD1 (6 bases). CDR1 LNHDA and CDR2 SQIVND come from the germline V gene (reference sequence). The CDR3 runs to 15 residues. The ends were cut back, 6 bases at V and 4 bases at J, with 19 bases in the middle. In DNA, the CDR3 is TGTGCCAGTAGCCCCATTTGGGGGCAGGGTTACGAGCAGTACTTC. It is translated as CASSPIWGQGYEQYF.

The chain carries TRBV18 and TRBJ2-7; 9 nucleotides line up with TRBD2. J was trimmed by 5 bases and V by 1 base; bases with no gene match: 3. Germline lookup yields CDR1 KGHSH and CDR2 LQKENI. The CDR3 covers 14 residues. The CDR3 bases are TGTGCCAGCTCACCACTAGCGGGGGATAACGAGCAGTACTTC. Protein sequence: CASSPLAGDNEQYF.

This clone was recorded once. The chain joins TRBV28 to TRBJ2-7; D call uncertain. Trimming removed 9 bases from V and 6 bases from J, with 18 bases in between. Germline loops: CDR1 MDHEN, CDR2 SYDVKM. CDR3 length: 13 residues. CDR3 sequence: CASAPGVQGEQYF. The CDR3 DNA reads TGTGCCAGTGCTCCAGGTGTTCAAGGCGAGCAGTACTTC.

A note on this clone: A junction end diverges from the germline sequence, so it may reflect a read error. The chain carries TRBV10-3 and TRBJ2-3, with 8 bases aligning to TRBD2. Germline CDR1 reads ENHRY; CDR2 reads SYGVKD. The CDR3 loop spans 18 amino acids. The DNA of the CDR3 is TGTGCCATCAGTGAGGAAGCGGGGGTCGCAACTAGCACAGAAACGCAGTATTTT. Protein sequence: CAISEEAGVATSTETQYF.

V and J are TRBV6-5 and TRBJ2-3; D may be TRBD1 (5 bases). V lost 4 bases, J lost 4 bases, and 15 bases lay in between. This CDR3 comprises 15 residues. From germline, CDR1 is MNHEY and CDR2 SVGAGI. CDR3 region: CASSFQGSSADTQYF. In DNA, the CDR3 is TGTGCCAGCAGTTTCCAGGGTTCGTCGGCAGATACGCAGTATTTT.

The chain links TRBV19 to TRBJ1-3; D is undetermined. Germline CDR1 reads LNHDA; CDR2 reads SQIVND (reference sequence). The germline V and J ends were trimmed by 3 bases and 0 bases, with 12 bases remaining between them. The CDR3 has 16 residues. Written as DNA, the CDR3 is TGTGCCAGTAGTATTCCGGCAGGCCGCTCTGGAAACACCATATATTTT. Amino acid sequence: CASSIPAGRSGNTIYF.

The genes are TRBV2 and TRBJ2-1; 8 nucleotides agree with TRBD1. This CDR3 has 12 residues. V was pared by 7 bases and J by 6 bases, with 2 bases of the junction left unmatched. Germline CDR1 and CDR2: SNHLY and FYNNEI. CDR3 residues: CASTGQVNEQFF. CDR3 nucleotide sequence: TGTGCCAGCACGGGACAGGTCAATGAGCAGTTCTTC.

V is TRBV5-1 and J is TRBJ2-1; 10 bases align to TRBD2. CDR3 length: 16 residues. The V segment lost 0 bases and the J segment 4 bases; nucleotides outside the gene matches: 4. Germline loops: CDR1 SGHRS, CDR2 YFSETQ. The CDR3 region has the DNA TGCGCCAGCAGCTTGGCTTTAGCGGGGGGTTACAATGAGCAGTTCTTC. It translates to CASSLALAGGYNEQFF.

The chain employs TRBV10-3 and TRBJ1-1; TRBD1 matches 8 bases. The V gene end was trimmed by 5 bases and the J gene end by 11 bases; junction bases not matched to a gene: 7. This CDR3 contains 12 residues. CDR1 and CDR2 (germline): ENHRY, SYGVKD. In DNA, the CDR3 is TGTGCCATCAGTTCCGGGACAGGAGTGGCTTTCTTT. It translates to CAISSGTGVAFF.

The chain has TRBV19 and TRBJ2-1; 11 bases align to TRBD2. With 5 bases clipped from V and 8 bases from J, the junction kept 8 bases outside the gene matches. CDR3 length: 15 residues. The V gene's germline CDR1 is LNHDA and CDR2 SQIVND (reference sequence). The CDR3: CASSETSGGRDEQFF. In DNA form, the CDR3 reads TGTGCCAGTAGTGAAACTAGCGGGGGACGGGATGAGCAGTTCTTC.

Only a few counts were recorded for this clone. This chain's CDR3 is CASRTIPQETQYF. CDR3 DNA: TGCGCCAGCAGGACTATACCCCAAGAGACCCAGTACTTC. The chain recombines TRBV5-1 with TRBJ2-5; TRBD2 might be the D (5 bases). Between the trimmed V and J ends, which lost 5 bases and 1 base, there was a span of 9 bases. The CDR3 contains 13 residues. CDR1 is SGHRS and CDR2 is YFSETQ in the germline V gene.

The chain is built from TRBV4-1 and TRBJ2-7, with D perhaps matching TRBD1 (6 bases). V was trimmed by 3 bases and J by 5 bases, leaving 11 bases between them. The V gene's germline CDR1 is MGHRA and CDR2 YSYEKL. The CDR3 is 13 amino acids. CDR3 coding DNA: TGCGCCAGCAGCCACGCCAGGGGCAACGAGCAGTACTTC. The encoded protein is CASSHARGNEQYF.

This CDR3 is CASSLTGGGTEAFF. CDR3 sequence (DNA): TGTGCCAGCAGTCTTACAGGGGGAGGCACTGAAGCTTTCTTT. The gene calls are TRBV7-3 and TRBJ1-1; TRBD1 matches 8 bases. The CDR3 sequence is 14 residues long. Germline V CDR1 and CDR2: SGHTA, FQGTGA. After removal of 6 bases from V and 4 bases from J, the junction contained 7 bases not matched to a gene. Full variable domain (rest looked up from reference TRBV7-3 and TRBJ1-1): GAGVSQTPSNKVTEKGKYVELRCDPISGHTALYWYRQSLGQGPEFLIYFQGTGAADDSGLPNDRFFAVRPEGSVSTLKIQRTERGDSAVYLCASSLTGGGTEAFFGQGTRLTVV.

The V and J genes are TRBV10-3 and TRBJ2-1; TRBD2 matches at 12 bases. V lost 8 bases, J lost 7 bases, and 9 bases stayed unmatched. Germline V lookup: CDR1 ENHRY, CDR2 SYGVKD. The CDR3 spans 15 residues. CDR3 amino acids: CAIRLAGGQSNEQFF. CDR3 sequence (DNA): TGTGCCATCCGGCTAGCGGGGGGGCAGAGTAATGAGCAGTTCTTC.